This is a list of T cell receptor beta chains from one sample in a study of T cell responses to AZD1222 COVID-19 vaccine. Method: immunoSEQ multiplex PCR; TCRdb's copy keeps in-frame clones and lacks some. The sample carries roughly 80,000 clones, more than 80% recorded once. This sample comprised peripheral blood, obtained on day 0 of AZD1222 vaccination. These receptor sequences come from an adult in good health. Each CDR3 is given with its conserved first and last residue. D genes are given only for firm matches. Size is omitted from some rows. Given values are once, few, many or a class for expanded clones.

j_gene: TRBJ1-2
v_gene: TRBV30
abundance: once
d_gene: TRBD1
CDR3aa: CAWSHRGWYGYTF
CDR3nt: TGTGCCTGGAGTCACAGGGGGTGGTATGGCTACACCTTC

j_gene: TRBJ1-1
v_gene: TRBV7-9
abundance: NA
d_gene: NA
CDR3aa: CASSLAPNTEAFF
CDR3nt: TGTGCCAGCAGCTTAGCCCCGAACACTGAAGCTTTCTTT

j_gene: TRBJ2-7
v_gene: TRBV18
abundance: NA
d_gene: NA
CDR3aa: CASSPPGTRDSYEQYF
CDR3nt: TGTGCCAGCTCACCCCCCGGGACACGGGACTCCTACGAGCAGTACTTC

j_gene: TRBJ2-7
v_gene: TRBV7-9
abundance: NA
d_gene: TRBD2
CDR3aa: CASSSGLAGDNSYEQYF
CDR3nt: TGTGCCAGCAGCTCCGGACTAGCGGGGGATAACTCCTACGAGCAGTACTTC

j_gene: TRBJ2-1
v_gene: TRBV30
abundance: NA
d_gene: TRBD1
CDR3aa: CAWRARRQGGYNEQFF
CDR3nt: TGTGCCTGGAGGGCCCGCCGACAGGGGGGGTACAATGAGCAGTTCTTC

j_gene: TRBJ2-1
v_gene: TRBV9
abundance: few
d_gene: TRBD2
CDR3aa: CASSASLTSGKSSYNEQFF
CDR3nt: TGTGCCAGCAGCGCGTCCCTGACTAGCGGAAAGAGCTCCTACAATGAGCAGTTCTTC

j_gene: TRBJ2-1
v_gene: TRBV18
abundance: NA
d_gene: NA
CDR3aa: CASSPQRGPYNEQFF
CDR3nt: TGTGCCAGCTCACCACAAAGGGGACCATACAATGAGCAGTTCTTC

j_gene: TRBJ2-1
v_gene: TRBV27
abundance: NA
d_gene: TRBD1
CDR3aa: CASSFWTGRQFF
CDR3nt: TGTGCCAGCAGTTTTTGGACAGGAAGGCAGTTCTTC

j_gene: TRBJ1-2
v_gene: TRBV6-5
abundance: NA
d_gene: NA
CDR3aa: CASSRTDPSYGYTF
CDR3nt: TGTGCCAGCAGCCGAACCGACCCCTCCTATGGCTACACCTTC

j_gene: TRBJ1-2
v_gene: TRBV9
abundance: NA
d_gene: NA
CDR3aa: CASSRAAAENYGYTF
CDR3nt: TGTGCCAGCAGCCGAGCGGCCGCGGAGAACTATGGCTACACCTTC

j_gene: TRBJ2-2
v_gene: TRBV7-9
abundance: once
d_gene: NA
CDR3aa: CASSLEQLNTGELFF
CDR3nt: TGTGCCAGCAGCTTAGAACAGCTGAACACCGGGGAGCTGTTTTTT

j_gene: TRBJ2-7
v_gene: TRBV19
abundance: NA
d_gene: NA
CDR3aa: CASSIGGVGSGLYEQYF
CDR3nt: TGTGCCAGTAGTATAGGGGGCGTGGGGTCCGGTCTCTACGAGCAGTACTTC

j_gene: TRBJ1-2
v_gene: TRBV19
abundance: once
d_gene: NA
CDR3aa: CASTLGVPDMYGYTF
CDR3nt: TGTGCCAGTACCCTAGGGGTTCCAGACATGTATGGCTACACCTTC

j_gene: TRBJ1-5
v_gene: TRBV19
abundance: NA
d_gene: NA
CDR3aa: CASSPPGSNQPQHF
CDR3nt: TGTGCCAGTAGTCCACCTGGTAGCAATCAGCCCCAGCATTTT

j_gene: TRBJ2-2
v_gene: TRBV6-1
abundance: NA
d_gene: NA
CDR3aa: CASSEVGRKTGELFF
CDR3nt: TGTGCCAGCAGTGAAGTGGGCAGGAAAACCGGGGAGCTGTTTTTT

j_gene: TRBJ2-3
v_gene: TRBV7-9
abundance: NA
d_gene: NA
CDR3aa: CASSLGGPGTDTQYF
CDR3nt: TGTGCCAGCAGCTTAGGGGGCCCGGGCACAGATACGCAGTATTTT

j_gene: TRBJ2-3
v_gene: TRBV2
abundance: NA
d_gene: NA
CDR3aa: CASSYLGEPGEGTDTQYF
CDR3nt: TGTGCCAGCAGCTACCTTGGGGAGCCCGGAGAGGGCACAGATACGCAGTATTTT

j_gene: TRBJ1-5
v_gene: TRBV19
abundance: NA
d_gene: NA
CDR3aa: CASMYGHNQPQHF
CDR3nt: TGTGCCAGTATGTACGGCCACAATCAGCCCCAGCATTTT

j_gene: TRBJ1-1
v_gene: TRBV3-1/TRBV3-2
abundance: NA
d_gene: NA
CDR3aa: CASSRRTMNTEAFF
CDR3nt: TGTGCCAGCAGCCGCAGGACCATGAACACTGAAGCTTTCTTT

j_gene: TRBJ1-5
v_gene: TRBV27
abundance: NA
d_gene: NA
CDR3aa: CASSDSYNQPQHF
CDR3nt: TGTGCCAGCTCTGACAGTTATAATCAGCCCCAGCATTTT

j_gene: TRBJ2-1
v_gene: TRBV5-6
abundance: NA
d_gene: NA
CDR3aa: CASSLYRGGSSYNEQFF
CDR3nt: TGTGCCAGCAGCTTGTATAGGGGGGGAAGCTCCTACAATGAGCAGTTCTTC

j_gene: TRBJ2-7
v_gene: TRBV29-1
abundance: NA
d_gene: TRBD1
CDR3aa: CSVGGQPYEQYF
CDR3nt: TGCAGCGTTGGGGGACAGCCCTACGAGCAGTACTTC

j_gene: TRBJ2-1
v_gene: TRBV6-5
abundance: NA
d_gene: NA
CDR3aa: CASSYEIGIANEQFF
CDR3nt: TGTGCCAGCAGTTACGAGATTGGGATAGCCAATGAGCAGTTCTTC

j_gene: TRBJ1-5
v_gene: TRBV7-8
abundance: NA
d_gene: NA
CDR3aa: CASSLDQPQHF
CDR3nt: TGTGCCAGCAGCTTAGATCAGCCCCAGCATTTT

j_gene: TRBJ2-1
v_gene: TRBV7-6
abundance: NA
d_gene: NA
CDR3aa: CASSPPLKLYNEQFF
CDR3nt: TGTGCCAGCAGCCCCCCCTTAAAACTATACAATGAGCAGTTCTTC

j_gene: TRBJ1-6
v_gene: TRBV7-3
abundance: NA
d_gene: TRBD1
CDR3aa: CASSRGQEYSPLHF
CDR3nt: TGTGCCAGCAGCCGAGGACAGGAGTATTCACCCCTCCACTTT

j_gene: TRBJ2-1
v_gene: TRBV6-5
abundance: NA
d_gene: TRBD1
CDR3aa: CASSYQTGLDEQFF
CDR3nt: TGTGCCAGCAGTTACCAGACAGGGTTGGATGAGCAGTTCTTC

j_gene: TRBJ1-2
v_gene: TRBV4-1
abundance: once
d_gene: NA
CDR3aa: CASSRGTGGGYTF
CDR3nt: TGCGCCAGCAGCCGCGGGACGGGCGGTGGCTACACCTTC

j_gene: TRBJ2-1
v_gene: TRBV3-1/TRBV3-2
abundance: NA
d_gene: NA
CDR3aa: CASTRAASAYNEQFF
CDR3nt: TGTGCCAGCACACGCGCGGCGTCTGCCTACAATGAGCAGTTCTTC

j_gene: TRBJ2-3
v_gene: TRBV7-2
abundance: NA
d_gene: TRBD2
CDR3aa: CASSAYGGAADTQYF
CDR3nt: TGTGCCAGCAGCGCCTACGGGGGGGCCGCAGATACGCAGTATTTT

j_gene: TRBJ1-5
v_gene: TRBV24-1
abundance: NA
d_gene: NA
CDR3aa: CATSEARGDGSNQPQHF
CDR3nt: TGTGCCACCAGTGAGGCCCGGGGGGATGGTAGCAATCAGCCCCAGCATTTT

j_gene: TRBJ1-5
v_gene: TRBV6-4
abundance: NA
d_gene: NA
CDR3aa: CAGHSNQPQHF
CDR3nt: TGTGCCGGGCATAGCAATCAGCCCCAGCATTTT

j_gene: TRBJ1-2
v_gene: TRBV5-6
abundance: NA
d_gene: TRBD1
CDR3aa: CASTGQIAYGYTF
CDR3nt: TGTGCCAGCACGGGACAGATCGCCTATGGCTACACCTTC

j_gene: TRBJ1-6
v_gene: TRBV4-3
abundance: once
d_gene: TRBD1
CDR3aa: CASSQEFSGDRVSPLHF
CDR3nt: TGCGCCAGCAGCCAAGAATTCTCAGGGGACAGGGTTTCACCCCTCCACTTT

j_gene: TRBJ1-6
v_gene: TRBV18
abundance: NA
d_gene: TRBD1
CDR3aa: CASSPWTGRSPLHF
CDR3nt: TGTGCCAGCTCACCGTGGACAGGACGTTCACCCCTCCACTTT

j_gene: TRBJ1-6
v_gene: TRBV4-3
abundance: NA
d_gene: NA
CDR3aa: CASSQSLGGRNSPLHF
CDR3nt: TGCGCCAGCAGCCAATCTCTCGGGGGCCGTAATTCACCCCTCCACTTT

j_gene: TRBJ1-2
v_gene: TRBV5-8
abundance: once
d_gene: TRBD1
CDR3aa: CASSSDRANYGYTF
CDR3nt: TGTGCCAGCAGCTCCGACAGGGCGAACTATGGCTACACCTTC

j_gene: TRBJ1-3
v_gene: TRBV14
abundance: NA
d_gene: NA
CDR3aa: CASSPLVRNSGNTIYF
CDR3nt: TGTGCCAGCAGCCCCCTCGTCAGAAACTCCGGAAACACCATATATTTT

j_gene: TRBJ1-5
v_gene: TRBV6-2/TRBV6-3
abundance: NA
d_gene: NA
CDR3aa: CASSYSLRGRSDQPQHF
CDR3nt: TGTGCCAGCAGTTACTCGTTGCGGGGTCGATCCGATCAGCCCCAGCATTTT

j_gene: TRBJ1-1
v_gene: TRBV2
abundance: NA
d_gene: NA
CDR3aa: CASRVTGHPNTEAFF
CDR3nt: TGTGCCAGCAGAGTAACGGGACACCCGAACACTGAAGCTTTCTTT

j_gene: TRBJ1-5
v_gene: TRBV6-5
abundance: NA
d_gene: NA
CDR3aa: CASSLTLNQPQHF
CDR3nt: TGTGCCAGCAGTTTGACACTCAATCAGCCCCAGCATTTT

j_gene: TRBJ1-1
v_gene: TRBV10-1
abundance: NA
d_gene: NA
CDR3aa: CASQGRGNTEAFF
CDR3nt: TGCGCCAGCCAGGGTAGGGGGAACACTGAAGCTTTCTTT

j_gene: TRBJ2-3
v_gene: TRBV2
abundance: NA
d_gene: NA
CDR3aa: CASTPVGDTQYF
CDR3nt: TGTGCCAGCACTCCGGTGGGTGACACGCAGTATTTT

j_gene: TRBJ2-3
v_gene: TRBV24-1
abundance: NA
d_gene: NA
CDR3aa: CATSVRGALTDTQYF
CDR3nt: TGTGCCACCAGTGTTCGGGGGGCACTCACAGATACGCAGTATTTT

j_gene: TRBJ1-1
v_gene: TRBV24-1
abundance: NA
d_gene: TRBD1
CDR3aa: CATSRQGNTEAFF
CDR3nt: TGTGCCACCAGTCGACAGGGGAACACTGAAGCTTTCTTT

j_gene: TRBJ2-7
v_gene: TRBV28
abundance: NA
d_gene: NA
CDR3aa: CASSHGGSYEQYF
CDR3nt: TGTGCCAGCAGCCACGGGGGTTCCTACGAGCAGTACTTC